One sample yielded the 15 T cell receptor beta chains listed below, sequenced in a study of blood T cell repertoires in COVID-19. Libraries were prepared by immunoSEQ multiplex PCR; TCRdb keeps only in-frame clonotypes and omits some of them. The sample has around 360,000 clones, roughly 87% seen once. Source material: PBMCs or T cells enriched from blood (not recorded which). These receptors all come from a woman in her twenties or thirties who had recovered from COVID-19.

This chain links TRBV5-1 with TRBJ1-6, with 7 bases lining up with TRBD1. The CDR3 contains 17 residues. Germline trimming cut 0 bases from V and 2 bases from J; bases unmatched to any gene: 5. Germline lookup yields CDR1 SGHRS and CDR2 YFSETQ. The CDR3 protein is CASSLAETGPYNSPLHF. The CDR3 nucleotides read TGCGCCAGCAGCTTGGCCGAGACAGGGCCCTATAATTCACCCCTCCACTTT.

The V call is TRBV19, the J call TRBJ2-7; 11 nucleotides match TRBD1. V dropped 3 bases and J dropped 5; count of bases not matched to a gene: 6. Looked up from germline, CDR1 is LNHDA and CDR2 is SQIVND (reference sequence). The CDR3 sequence is 15 residues long. CDR3 coding DNA: TGTGCCAGTAGTATCAGGGACAGGGGGATCAACGAGCAGTACTTC. This sequence encodes CASSIRDRGINEQYF.

As concerns this clone: Other nucleotide sequences from this sample produce the same CDR3. The rearrangement links TRBV10-3 to TRBJ2-3; D perhaps matches TRBD2 (6 bases). Germline CDR1 ENHRY, CDR2 SYGVKD. The CDR3 runs to 14 residues. Trimming cost V 2 bases and J 4 bases, with 10 bases left between them. DNA for the CDR3: TGTGCCATCAGTGAGGAGGGAGGCGCAGATACGCAGTATTTT. This encodes CAISEEGGADTQYF.

This chain links TRBV3-1 (or the pseudogene TRBV3-2) with TRBJ2-1, with 11 nucleotides matching TRBD2. Trimming removed 5 bases from V and 0 bases from J; junction bases left unmatched: 12. The CDR3 spans 19 residues. The germline CDR1 and CDR2 sequences are LGHDT and YNNKEL (reference sequence). CDR3 nucleotide sequence: TGTGCCAGCAGCGTGCGACTAGCGGGGCCTGTCAGCTCCTACAATGAGCAGTTCTTC. Its protein is CASSVRLAGPVSSYNEQFF.

The V and J genes are TRBV28 and TRBJ2-1, with TRBD2 identical over 7 bases. From germline, CDR1 is MDHEN and CDR2 SYDVKM. V was clipped by 3 bases and J by 4 bases; unmatched bases: 3. This CDR3 spans 14 amino acids. For the CDR3, the DNA is TGTGCCAGCAGTTTGCCTAGCGGTTACAATGAGCAGTTCTTC. As protein: CASSLPSGYNEQFF.

Note on this clone: Additional DNA sequences in this sample encode the identical CDR3. The CDR3 nucleotides are TGTGCCAGCAGCTTGGGGGGGACAGGGGAAGCTTTCTTT. Residues: CASSLGGTGEAFF. The chain is built from TRBV5-4 and TRBJ1-1; 9 nucleotides align to TRBD1. The CDR3 has 13 residues. V lost 0 bases and J lost 8; bases outside the gene matches: 2. Germline V gene lookup returns CDR1 SGHNT and CDR2 YYREEE (reference sequence).

The genes are TRBV5-1 and TRBJ2-5; TRBD1 matches 7 bases. The CDR3 is 14 amino acids. The germline CDR1 and CDR2 sequences are SGHRS and YFSETQ. J was trimmed by 1 base and V by 6 bases; bases with no gene match: 6. The CDR3 loop reads CASITWDSQETQYF. The CDR3 nucleotides are TGCGCCAGCATTACCTGGGACAGCCAAGAGACCCAGTACTTC.

This rearrangement joins TRBV5-4 to TRBJ1-2; perhaps TRBD1 as D (6 bases). Per germline, CDR1 SGHNT and CDR2 YYREEE (reference sequence). The CDR3 contains 14 residues. The V end lost 1 base, the J end lost 4 bases, and 11 bases lay between the germline ends. Here the CDR3 DNA reads TGTGCCAGCAGCTTGACCCAGGGGAGCTATGGCTACACCTTC. It specifies CASSLTQGSYGYTF.

The chain carries TRBV10-3 and TRBJ2-2, with D uncertain. Germline assignment: CDR1 ENHRY and CDR2 SYGVKD. This CDR3 is 14 amino acids long. Trimming stripped 0 bases from V and 6 bases from J, with 8 bases between. DNA of the CDR3: TGTGCCATCAGTGAGTCCGGTGAAGCCGGGGAGCTGTTTTTT. Translated: CAISESGEAGELFF.

The chain links TRBV12-5 to TRBJ1-4; the D gene is possibly TRBD1 (5 bases). The V gene's germline CDR1 is LGHNT and CDR2 FRNRAP. The CDR3 consists of 17 residues. V lost 0 bases and J 3 bases, leaving 14 bases between the germline ends. DNA for the CDR3: TGTGCTAGTGGTTTGGTACTGGGAGGGGAAGCTAATGAAAAACTGTTTTTT. This translates into CASGLVLGGEANEKLFF.

The V call is TRBV6-1, the J call TRBJ1-1; 9 positions match TRBD1. Per the germline V gene, CDR1 is MNHNS and CDR2 is SASEGT. The CDR3 spans 13 residues. The V segment lost 4 bases and the J segment 8 bases; nucleotides outside the gene matches: 5. This chain's CDR3 is CASSGTGALEAFF. The CDR3 DNA reads TGTGCCAGCAGTGGGACAGGGGCCCTGGAAGCTTTCTTT.

The V call is TRBV5-5, the J call TRBJ2-5; no reliable D call. CDR3 length: 14 amino acids. V lost 0 bases, J lost 5 bases, and 11 bases lay in between. Germline CDR1 and CDR2: SGHKS and YYEKEE (reference sequence). The CDR3 spells CASSLVGEEETQYF. The CDR3 bases are TGTGCCAGCAGCTTGGTTGGTGAGGAGGAGACCCAGTACTTC.

The rearrangement links TRBV23-1 to TRBJ2-7; TRBD2 agrees at 9 bases. TRBV23-1 falls under the ORF class, with uncertain function. V shed 0 bases and J 3 bases; nucleotides not matched to a gene: 3. CDR3 length equals 15 residues. The CDR3 coding sequence is TGCGCCAGCAGTCAATCGCCTAGCGGGGTCTACGAGCAGTACTTC. The encoded protein is CASSQSPSGVYEQYF.

The gene calls are TRBV19 and TRBJ2-5; 9 bases are a match to TRBD1. The CDR3 runs to 15 residues. With V trimmed by 0 bases and J by 6 bases, 5 bases remained unmatched. The germline V gene has CDR1 LNHDA and CDR2 SQIVND (reference sequence). The DNA of the CDR3 is TGTGCCAGTAGTATAGACACAGGGGGCGGGAAGACCCAGTACTTC. This translates into CASSIDTGGGKTQYF.

This clone showed up just a few times. CDR3 DNA sequence: TGTGCCAGCAGCCAGCCCCCAGACAGGGGCGTCGAGCAGTACTTC. Amino acids: CASSQPPDRGVEQYF. The chain joins TRBV6-5 to TRBJ2-7; 8 bases align to TRBD1. CDR1 and CDR2 (germline): MNHEY, SVGAGI. V lost 6 bases and J lost 6; bases outside the gene matches: 13. CDR3 length: 15 amino acids.